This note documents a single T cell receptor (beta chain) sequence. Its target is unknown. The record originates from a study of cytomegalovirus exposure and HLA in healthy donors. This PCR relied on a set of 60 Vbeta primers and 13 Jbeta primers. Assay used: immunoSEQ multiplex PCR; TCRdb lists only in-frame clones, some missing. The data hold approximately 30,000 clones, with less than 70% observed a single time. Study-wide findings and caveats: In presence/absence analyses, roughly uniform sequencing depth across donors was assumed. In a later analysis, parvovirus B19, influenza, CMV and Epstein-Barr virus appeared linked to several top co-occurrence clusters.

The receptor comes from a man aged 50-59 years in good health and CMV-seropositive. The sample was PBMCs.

DNA for the CDR3: TGCGCCAGCAGCCAAGAAATCGGACAGGTGGCTTTCTTT. It translates to CASSQEIGQVAFF. The chain is built from TRBV4-3 and TRBJ1-1, with 7 nucleotides matching TRBD1. CDR1 and CDR2 from the germline V gene are LGHNA and YSLEER. V was clipped by 0 bases and J by 11 bases; unmatched bases: 6. This CDR3 spans 13 amino acids.